These 20 T cell receptor delta chains came from one sample sequenced in a study of Vδ1+ human thymocytes (dated by TCRdb to the late 2010s). The study at large found these results: Thymic TRG and TRD repertoires appeared highly polyclonal with Gaussian CDR3 length distributions, unlike oligoclonal peripheral blood repertoires.

Their recognized antigens are unknown. The sequencer was an Illumina MiSeq. RNA extraction was carried out with the RNeasy mini kit, and reverse transcription was then done using Superscript III. CDR3 amplicons were generated by multiplex PCR with pooled V-gene forward primers and a constant-region reverse primer carrying Illumina adaptor overhangs. Clones were re-identified by TCRdb from the public reads with CATT, and rows with the same DNA were merged. This sample comprises 45,000 to 60,000 delta-chain clones, approximately 16% of them detected only once. Of the sample, 0.3% to 0.45% falls within the top ten clones. The sequenced sample was Vdelta1+ gamma-delta thymocytes from the thymus. The cell subset or site label here, explained by the study, means: FACS-sorted CD3+ TCRalphabeta- TCRVdelta1+ TCRVdelta2- thymocytes. The source of these receptors is a girl under two years old who had congenital heart surgery.

The V gene is TRDV2, the J gene TRDJ2; 10 bases map to TRDD3. This CDR3 region has 22 residues. Germline V gives CDR1 GEAIGNYY, CDR2 EKD. The V segment lost 2 bases and the J segment 0 bases; nucleotides outside the gene matches: 20. Here the CDR3 reads CACDRSPRLDGGYSALTAQLFF. DNA for the CDR3: TGTGCCTGTGACAGAAGTCCCCGCTTGGATGGGGGATACTCAGCTTTGACAGCACAACTCTTCTTT.

This chain connects TRDV1 to TRDJ1, with D uncertain. The germline gives CDR1 TSWWSYY, CDR2 QGS. Trimming took off 7 bases at V and 3 bases at J, with 12 bases between the two ends. The CDR3 sequence is 13 residues long. The CDR3 DNA reads as TGTGCTCTTGCGAGGGTCACGCCCGATAAACTCATCTTT. Protein: CALARVTPDKLIF.

J is TRDJ1 and V is TRDV1, with TRDD3 identical over 11 bases. Per the germline V gene, CDR1 is TSWWSYY and CDR2 is QGS. The V segment lost 0 bases and the J segment 0 bases; nucleotides outside the gene matches: 27. This CDR3 region has 25 residues. CDR3 loop: CALGELIGLGDTVAVSLAHTDKLIF. CDR3 nucleotide sequence: TGTGCTCTTGGGGAACTGATCGGGTTGGGGGATACGGTAGCAGTCAGCCTCGCTCACACCGATAAACTCATCTTT.

As to this clone: At one of its ends the junction is not consistent with the germline gene, which may arise from a read error. The chain has TRDV1 and TRDJ1; the match to TRDD3 covers 7 bases. From germline, CDR1 is TSWWSYY and CDR2 QGS. This CDR3 region has 17 residues. The chain's CDR3 is CALGEVLPLGYTDKLIF. DNA for the CDR3: TGCGCTCTTGGGGAAGTTCTTCCACTGGGGTACACCGATAAACTCATCTTT.

This rearrangement joins TRDV1 to TRDJ1; D unclear. This CDR3 has 18 amino acids. The V end was cut by 2 bases, the J end by 6 bases, with 25 bases between. In germline, CDR1 is TSWWSYY, CDR2 QGS. The CDR3 DNA sequence: TGTGCTCTTGGGGAAGACGAGGGGCAGCCCTTGAACCCAAATAAACTCATCTTT. Translated: CALGEDEGQPLNPNKLIF.

The chain has TRDV1 and TRDJ1; D perhaps matches TRDD3 (5 bases). Looked up from germline, CDR1 is TSWWSYY and CDR2 is QGS. Trimming took 4 bases from V and 0 from J, leaving 9 bases between them. This CDR3 has 14 residues. The CDR3 DNA reads TGTGCTCTTGGGGGGGGAGCGGACACCGATAAACTCATCTTT. Translation: CALGGGADTDKLIF.

V is TRDV1 and J is TRDJ1; 12 nucleotides agree with TRDD3. V lost 4 bases, J lost 1 base, and 22 bases stayed unmatched. Germline CDR1 TSWWSYY, CDR2 QGS. This CDR3 region has 22 residues. In DNA form, the CDR3 reads TGTGCTCTTGGGGTCCGGTCGCCTTCCTACGGTACTGGGGGATACTCCACCGATAAACTCATCTTT. Translating gives CALGVRSPSYGTGGYSTDKLIF.

With regard to this clone: This may stem from a read error, because a much larger clone lies one nucleotide away. The V call is TRDV2, the J call TRDJ1; 9 bases agree with TRDD3. V lost 7 bases, J lost 0 bases, and 17 bases stayed unmatched. Germline CDR1 is GEAIGNYY and CDR2 is EKD. This CDR3 has 18 amino acids. The CDR3 spells CACSDWGTSFRYTDKLIF. CDR3 coding DNA: TGTGCCTGCTCCGACTGGGGGACGAGTTTCCGGTACACCGATAAACTCATCTTT.

This chain uses TRDV1 with TRDJ1; maybe TRDD2 (6 bases). This CDR3 contains 18 residues. The V and J ends lost 3 bases and 2 bases respectively, with 22 bases between them. CDR1 is TSWWSYY, CDR2 QGS, per germline. CDR3 residues: CALGEPAFPSLGTDKLIF. Written as DNA, the CDR3 is TGTGCTCTTGGGGAGCCAGCCTTCCCATCACTCGGGACCGATAAACTCATCTTT.

This clone is a singleton in its sample. This sample includes further DNA sequences coding for the same CDR3. The V call is TRAV29/DV5, the J call TRDJ1; unclear D gene. The CDR3 is made up of 19 amino acids. The germline gives CDR1 NSMFDY, CDR2 ISSIKDK. DNA for the CDR3: TGTGCCGCCAAAGGTAGGACCCCCTATACTGAACCTTACACCGATAAACTCATCTTT. Encoded protein: CAAKGRTPYTEPYTDKLIF.

The genes are TRDV1 and TRDJ1; 13 bases are shared with TRDD3. CDR3 length: 19 amino acids. Per germline, CDR1 TSWWSYY and CDR2 QGS. J gave up 10 bases and V 3 bases, and 20 bases lay outside the gene matches. CDR3 loop: CALGDSLLYVTGGYGRLIF. CDR3 DNA: TGTGCTCTTGGGGACAGCCTTCTTTACGTTACTGGGGGATACGGACGACTCATCTTT.

This chain links TRDV1 with TRDJ1; 9 nucleotides agree with TRDD3. The trim removed 2 bases at V and 0 bases at J, leaving 16 bases unmatched. The germline V gene has CDR1 TSWWSYY and CDR2 QGS. The CDR3 consists of 20 residues. The CDR3 DNA follows: TGTGCTCTTGGGGAATTTCGTACCCGGGGATACGAGGACCACACCGATAAACTCATCTTT. This sequence encodes CALGEFRTRGYEDHTDKLIF.

V is TRDV1 and J is TRDJ1; TRDD3 agrees at 12 bases. CDR3 length: 22 amino acids. CDR1 TSWWSYY and CDR2 QGS come from the germline V gene. V trimming: 0 bases; J trimming: 0 bases; junction bases outside the gene matches: 17. The CDR3 DNA reads TGTGCTCTTGGGGAACTACACTCCTCCCACTGGGGGATACAGCCGTACACCGATAAACTCATCTTT. Protein: CALGELHSSHWGIQPYTDKLIF.

This clone was seen a few times. At one end the junction does not follow the germline gene, possibly because of a read error. Other DNA sequences within the sample encode an identical CDR3. The J gene is TRDJ1, the V gene TRDV1, with TRDD3 matching over 7 bases. The CDR3 has 13 amino acids. Per germline, CDR1 TSWWSYY and CDR2 QGS. CDR3 DNA sequence: TGTGCTCTCGGGGGATCCTACACCGATAAACTCATCTTT. It is translated as CALGGSYTDKLIF.

The rearrangement links TRDV1 to TRDJ1, with a tentative D call TRDD3 (6 bases). V shed 0 bases and J shed 10 bases, with 24 bases lying between them. Germline CDR1 is TSWWSYY and CDR2 is QGS. The CDR3 loop spans 17 amino acids. CDR3 nucleotides: TGTGCTCTTGGGGAACTAGTTCGGAGATTGGGGGCCCTTAGACTCATCTTT. Protein sequence: CALGELVRRLGALRLIF.

A few counts support this clone. The rearrangement links TRDV1 to TRDJ1; 12 bases agree with TRDD3. The CDR3 has 24 residues. From germline, CDR1 is TSWWSYY and CDR2 QGS. V was pared by 0 bases and J by 1 base, with 24 bases of the junction left unmatched. The CDR3 protein is CALGELPFLLHWGILLRSTDKLIF. The CDR3, as DNA: TGTGCTCTTGGGGAACTCCCATTCCTACTTCACTGGGGGATACTACTGAGAAGCACCGATAAACTCATCTTT.

This chain connects TRDV1 to TRDJ1; TRDD3 aligns across 9 bases. This CDR3 is built from 22 residues. Looked up from germline, CDR1 is TSWWSYY and CDR2 is QGS. With V trimmed by 5 bases and J by 0 bases, 25 bases remained unmatched. The chain's CDR3 is CALGPRASLRNASGGYTDKLIF. The CDR3 DNA follows: TGTGCTCTTGGGCCCCGAGCTTCCCTACGTAACGCTTCTGGGGGATACACCGATAAACTCATCTTT.

This clone has more than one count but fewer than ten. V and J are TRDV1 and TRDJ1; 11 positions agree with TRDD3. Germline V gene data show CDR1 as TSWWSYY and CDR2 as QGS. Germline trimming cut 3 bases from V and 0 bases from J; bases unmatched to any gene: 21. This CDR3 is built from 22 residues. The CDR3 region has the DNA TGTGCTCTTGGGGACGCCTTCCTCCCCTACTGGGGGATAAGTCGTGACACCGATAAACTCATCTTT. It yields the protein CALGDAFLPYWGISRDTDKLIF.

This clone was recorded a few times. This rearrangement joins TRDV1 to TRDJ1, with 11 bases identical to TRDD3. Looked up from germline, CDR1 is TSWWSYY and CDR2 is QGS. V lost 2 bases, J lost 5 bases, and 16 bases stayed unmatched. The CDR3 runs 19 residues. CDR3 in DNA: TGTGCTCTTGGGGAAAAGGGTAGTTGGGGGATACGTGCGGTTGATAAACTCATCTTT. This codes for CALGEKGSWGIRAVDKLIF.

This clone was seen a few times. The V and J genes are TRDV1 and TRDJ1, with D possibly being TRDD2 (7 bases). The CDR3 is 18 amino acids. V shed 1 base and J shed 1 base, with 19 bases lying between them. The germline V gene encodes CDR1 TSWWSYY and CDR2 QGS. As DNA, the CDR3 is TGTGCTCTTGGGGAACCCCTTTTTCCTACACTGGGCACCGATAAACTCATCTTT. Translated: CALGEPLFPTLGTDKLIF.